This TCR beta chain was retrieved from a study of blood T cell repertoires in COVID-19. In the study overall: Researchers got acute and convalescent COVID-19 samples from the United States, Italy and Spain.

Participants' own reports of clinical history determined their cohort assignment. Measured with immunoSEQ multiplex PCR; TCRdb has only the in-frame clones, and not every one. The profile shows 300,000 to 400,000 clones, roughly 90% of them singletons. With V trimmed by 4 bases and J by 7 bases, 12 bases remained unmatched. This CDR3 has 16 amino acids. CDR1 and CDR2 (germline): SGHRS, YFSETQ. The chain uses TRBV5-1 and TRBJ1-3; 9 bases match TRBD1. Sequencing input: PBMCs or T cells enriched from blood (not recorded which). The receptor was isolated from a woman in her thirties with acute COVID-19. The CDR3 region is CASSNQPGQGTNTIYF. CDR3 sequence (DNA): TGCGCCAGCAGCAACCAACCGGGACAGGGCACGAACACCATATATTTT.